The 26 T cell receptor beta chains below all came from one sample that was sequenced in a study of cytomegalovirus exposure and HLA in healthy donors (dated by TCRdb to about 2017). Libraries were built with the immunoSEQ multiplex PCR assay. A mixture of 60 forward primers for TCR Vbeta segments and 13 reverse primers for TCR Jbeta segments was used in the multiplex PCR. As stored in TCRdb, this immuneACCESS dataset retains in-frame rearrangements with V and J assigned. A fraction of the clones does not appear; measured against another copy, unresolved V genes explain less than half of the discrepancy, and the remainder lacks a known reason. This sample is represented by approximately 190,000 clones; approximately 78% of them were singletons. Of the sample, roughly 0.8% is held by the ten largest clones. Sequenced: PBMCs. The receptor source for this set is a woman between 18 and 29 years old in good health and CMV-seronegative.

The rearrangement joins TRBV5-1 to TRBJ1-1; 7 nucleotides line up with TRBD1. The ends lost 3 bases at V and 6 bases at J; junction bases unmatched: 5. The germline V gene encodes CDR1 SGHRS and CDR2 YFSETQ. This CDR3 region has 13 residues. The DNA for the CDR3 is TGCGCCAGCAGCTCTAGACAGGGCCCTGAAGCTTTCTTT. This translates into CASSSRQGPEAFF.

The chain uses TRBV6-5 and TRBJ2-7; 8 bases match TRBD1. This CDR3 comprises 12 residues. Germline CDR1 MNHEY, CDR2 SVGAGI. The V segment lost 10 bases and the J segment 3 bases; nucleotides outside the gene matches: 5. This CDR3 reads CATLDRVYEQYF. The CDR3 DNA is TGTGCCACCCTGGACAGGGTCTACGAGCAGTACTTC.

The rearrangement uses TRBV18 and TRBJ1-5, with D unresolved. Germline V lookup: CDR1 KGHSH, CDR2 LQKENI. Trimming took 2 bases from V and 3 from J, leaving 8 bases between them. CDR3 size: 14 residues. The CDR3 is CASSPYADNQPQHF. The CDR3 region has the DNA TGTGCCAGCTCACCATACGCGGACAATCAGCCCCAGCATTTT.

This chain joins TRBV27 and TRBJ2-7; possibly TRBD1 for D (5 bases). Trimming took 1 base from V and 6 from J, leaving 19 bases between them. The CDR3 has 16 residues. Germline-derived CDR1 and CDR2 are MNHEY and SMNVEV (reference sequence). The CDR3 DNA sequence: TGTGCCAGCAGTTTATTAGGTCCAGGGATTCTCTCCGAGCAGTACTTC. Protein: CASSLLGPGILSEQYF.

J is TRBJ2-3 and V is TRBV7-8; D perhaps matches TRBD2 (6 bases). The length of the CDR3 is 14 residues. V was clipped by 8 bases and J by 1 base, with 13 bases between them. Per germline, CDR1 SGHVS and CDR2 FQNEAQ. The CDR3 DNA reads as TGTGCCAGCCGAGGCGGGGTCGGCACAGATACGCAGTATTTT. It translates to CASRGGVGTDTQYF.

The chain joins TRBV5-6 to TRBJ2-7; 12 bases are a match to TRBD2. J was trimmed by 7 bases and V by 0 bases; bases with no gene match: 8. Germline lookup yields CDR1 SGHDT and CDR2 YYEEEE. The CDR3 has 16 amino acids. CDR3 in DNA: TGTGCCAGCAGCTTGGCTAGGACTAGCGGGATGGGTGAGCAGTACTTC. This encodes CASSLARTSGMGEQYF.

This rearrangement joins TRBV7-8 to TRBJ2-7, with 8 bases aligning to TRBD1. Germline lookup yields CDR1 SGHVS and CDR2 FQNEAQ. The J segment lost 5 bases and the V segment lost 2 bases, leaving 2 bases of the junction unmatched. The CDR3 is 13 residues long. The CDR3 is CASSLRDRNEQYF. The CDR3 nucleotides read TGTGCCAGCAGCTTAAGGGACAGGAACGAGCAGTACTTC.

The chain joins TRBV6-4 to TRBJ1-1, with TRBD1 matching 8 bases. The germline V gene encodes CDR1 MRHNA and CDR2 SNTAGT. This CDR3 is 14 amino acids long. J was trimmed by 1 base and V by 6 bases; bases with no gene match: 4. CDR3 DNA: TGTGCCAGCAGCCAGGGGGCGGGGAACACTGAAGCTTTCTTT. It specifies CASSQGAGNTEAFF.

The genes are TRBV6-6 and TRBJ2-3; 11 bases match TRBD2. V trimming: 6 bases; J trimming: 3 bases; junction bases outside the gene matches: 5. The CDR3 length is 15 residues. Looked up from germline, CDR1 is MNHNY and CDR2 is SVGAGI (reference sequence). The CDR3 spells CASRVAGGPTDTQYF. CDR3 bases: TGTGCCAGCAGGGTAGCGGGGGGGCCTACAGATACGCAGTATTTT.

This clone is a singleton in its sample. The V gene is TRBV28, the J gene TRBJ2-7; the match to TRBD2 covers 7 bases. The CDR3 totals 14 residues. Trimming took 5 bases from V and 2 from J; bases not matched to a gene: 6. CDR1 MDHEN and CDR2 SYDVKM come from the germline V gene. The CDR3 loop is CASSHRGGTYEQYF. The CDR3 nucleotides are TGTGCCAGCAGTCACCGGGGAGGGACCTACGAGCAGTACTTC.

The V gene is TRBV5-1, the J gene TRBJ2-7, with a weak D call TRBD1 (5 bases). The CDR3 sequence is 12 residues long. Germline CDR1 is SGHRS and CDR2 is YFSETQ. V lost 1 base and J lost 4, with 6 bases in between. The CDR3 DNA sequence: TGCGCCAGCAGCTTGAGGGGTTACGAGCAGTACTTC. Its translation: CASSLRGYEQYF. The full variable domain, completed using reference TRBV5-1 and TRBJ2-7, is KAGVTQTPRYLIKTRGQQVTLSCSPISGHRSVSWYQQTPGQGLQFLFEYFSETQRNKGNFPGRFSGRQFSNSRSEMNVSTLELGDSALYLCASSLRGYEQYFGPGTRLTVT.

The rearrangement joins TRBV7-9 to TRBJ2-7; 7 bases line up with TRBD1. J lost 7 bases, V lost 0 bases, and 18 bases had no gene match. Per the germline V gene, CDR1 is SEHNR and CDR2 is FQNEAQ (reference sequence). CDR3 length equals 18 residues. The CDR3 region has the DNA TGTGCCAGCAGCTTAGCTATGAATAGGGACAGTCGCGCCTCGGAGCAGTACTTC. Its protein product is CASSLAMNRDSRASEQYF. The whole variable domain, remainder taken from reference TRBV7-9 and TRBJ2-7, is DTGVSQNPRHKITKRGQNVTFRCDPISEHNRLYWYRQTLGQGPEFLTYFQNEAQLEKSRLLSDRFSAERPKGSFSTLEIQRTEQGDSAMYLCASSLAMNRDSRASEQYFGPGTRLTVT.

In nucleotides, the CDR3 is TGTGCCAGCTCACCAGTCTCGGGGGCTTTCTTT. Protein sequence: CASSPVSGAFF. The chain uses TRBV18 and TRBJ1-1, with D hard to call. CDR3 length equals 11 residues. Trimming removed 2 bases at V and 11 bases at J, with 9 bases between. Germline CDR1 is KGHSH and CDR2 is LQKENI.

This sequence joins TRBV7-9 and TRBJ1-1; D unresolved. The germline gives CDR1 SEHNR, CDR2 FQNEAQ (reference sequence). The germline V and J ends were trimmed by 4 bases and 3 bases, with 15 bases remaining between them. This CDR3 comprises 15 residues. CDR3 sequence reads: CASSYNRAGDTEAFF. The CDR3 nucleotides are TGTGCCAGCAGCTACAACCGCGCGGGCGACACTGAAGCTTTCTTT.

The chain carries TRBV27 and TRBJ2-5; 8 nucleotides align to TRBD2. Judging by the DNA end, TRBJ2-7 fits better; the J call may be wrong. From germline, CDR1 is MNHEY and CDR2 SMNVEV (reference sequence). The CDR3 length is 14 residues. CDR3 region: CASTRSGSNYEQYF. CDR3 nucleotide sequence: TGTGCCAGCACGAGAAGCGGGAGTAACTACGAGCAGTACTTC.

The chain couples TRBV14 to TRBJ1-2; perhaps TRBD1 as D (6 bases). The CDR3 runs 16 residues. CDR1 SGHDN and CDR2 FVKESK come from the germline V gene. Trimming removed 1 base at V and 4 bases at J, with 16 bases between. The CDR3 coding sequence is TGTGCCAGCAGCCAAGCTCTAGGGACACTCTTCTATGGCTACACCTTC. This sequence encodes CASSQALGTLFYGYTF.

The chain employs TRBV18 and TRBJ1-2, with D perhaps matching TRBD1 (5 bases). The CDR3 consists of 17 residues. Between the trimmed V and J ends, which lost 3 bases and 5 bases, there was a span of 22 bases. From germline, CDR1 is KGHSH and CDR2 LQKENI. As DNA, the CDR3 is TGTGCCAGCTCACCGGCTTCTTCCGGGGGAGGCGGTTATGGCTACACCTTC. Translating it yields CASSPASSGGGGYGYTF.

V is TRBV7-3 and J is TRBJ2-7; D is unresolved. V dropped 1 base and J dropped 6 bases, with 10 bases sitting between them. CDR3 length: 13 residues. Per the germline V gene, CDR1 is SGHTA and CDR2 is FQGTGA. The CDR3 nucleotides are TGTGCCAGCAGCTTAATGTCAGGTCTCGAGCAGTACTTC. It encodes CASSLMSGLEQYF.

The rearrangement uses TRBV2 and TRBJ2-2, with 7 bases fitting TRBD1. The germline CDR1 and CDR2 sequences are SNHLY and FYNNEI. V dropped 6 bases and J dropped 0; count of bases not matched to a gene: 1. This CDR3 is built from 14 residues. The CDR3 is CASRGTANTGELFF. CDR3 sequence (DNA): TGTGCCAGCAGGGGGACAGCGAACACCGGGGAGCTGTTTTTT. Drawing the rest from reference TRBV2 and TRBJ2-2, the complete variable domain is EPEVTQTPSHQVTQMGQEVILRCVPISNHLYFYWYRQILGQKVEFLVSFYNNEISEKSEIFDDQFSVERPDGSNFTLKIRSTKLEDSAMYFCASRGTANTGELFFGEGSRLTVL.

The chain joins TRBV7-6 to TRBJ2-5; D possibly corresponds to TRBD2 (6 bases). CDR1 SGHVS and CDR2 FNYEAQ come from the germline V gene. The V end lost 5 bases, the J end lost 2 bases, and 9 bases lay between the germline ends. The CDR3 contains 13 residues. This CDR3 reads CASSLGLQETQYF. In DNA form, the CDR3 reads TGTGCCAGCAGCCTCGGACTACAAGAGACCCAGTACTTC.

This clone was seen more than once but under ten times. V usage is TRBV6-5 and J usage is TRBJ1-2, with D unresolved. The CDR3 spans 14 residues. CDR1 MNHEY and CDR2 SVGAGI come from the germline V gene. Trimming removed 5 bases from V and 1 base from J, with 11 bases in between. CDR3 coding DNA: TGTGCCAGCAGTGAAGACACCCTTAACTATGGCTACACCTTC. Translating it yields CASSEDTLNYGYTF.

This sequence joins TRBV19 and TRBJ2-2; TRBD1 matches 8 bases. Losses at the gene ends were 1 base for V and 6 bases for J; bases not matched to a gene: 13. Germline CDR1 and CDR2: LNHDA and SQIVND (reference sequence). The CDR3 extends over 18 amino acids. In DNA form, the CDR3 reads TGTGCCAGTAGTATAGGAGTTATGGGACAGGTGTCTGCCGGGGAGCTGTTTTTT. It translates to CASSIGVMGQVSAGELFF.

This sequence joins TRBV30 and TRBJ2-3; a possible D gene is TRBD2 (6 bases). Between the trimmed V and J ends, which lost 2 bases and 0 bases, there was a span of 21 bases. This CDR3 has 18 amino acids. Germline V lookup: CDR1 GTSNPN, CDR2 SVGIG (reference sequence). The CDR3 here is CAWSKAPHAGTSTDTQYF. The CDR3 region has the DNA TGTGCCTGGAGTAAGGCCCCCCATGCGGGAACTAGCACAGATACGCAGTATTTT.

This clone appeared a few times. This sequence joins TRBV4-2 and TRBJ2-7; a possible D gene is TRBD1 (6 bases). The CDR3 spans 15 residues. The V gene lost 1 base and the J gene lost 5 bases, with 15 bases spanning the gap. Looked up from germline, CDR1 is LGHNA and CDR2 is YNFKEQ. CDR3 coding DNA: TGTGCCAGCAGCCAAGCGACAGGCGAGGCCCACGAGCAGTACTTC. This gives the protein CASSQATGEAHEQYF.

The chain couples TRBV7-9 to TRBJ2-5; TRBD2 matches at 11 bases. CDR1 and CDR2 from the germline V gene are SEHNR and FQNEAQ (reference sequence). The CDR3 length is 14 residues. V dropped 5 bases and J dropped 4; count of bases not matched to a gene: 3. CDR3 nucleotide sequence: TGTGCCAGCAGCCTCACTAGCGGGAGAGAGACCCAGTACTTC. It yields the protein CASSLTSGRETQYF. Combining the CDR3 with reference TRBV7-9 and TRBJ2-5 gives the whole variable domain DTGVSQNPRHKITKRGQNVTFRCDPISEHNRLYWYRQTLGQGPEFLTYFQNEAQLEKSRLLSDRFSAERPKGSFSTLEIQRTEQGDSAMYLCASSLTSGRETQYFGPGTRLLVL.

In its sample, this clone was seen once. The chain combines TRBV7-9 with TRBJ2-4, with 8 bases fitting TRBD1. The J segment lost 8 bases and the V segment lost 4 bases, leaving 7 bases of the junction unmatched. This CDR3 region has 14 residues. Per germline, CDR1 SEHNR and CDR2 FQNEAQ (reference sequence). The CDR3 coding sequence is TGTGCCAGCAGCTCGACAGGGGCTTTGGACATTCAGTACTTC. Translating it yields CASSSTGALDIQYF.